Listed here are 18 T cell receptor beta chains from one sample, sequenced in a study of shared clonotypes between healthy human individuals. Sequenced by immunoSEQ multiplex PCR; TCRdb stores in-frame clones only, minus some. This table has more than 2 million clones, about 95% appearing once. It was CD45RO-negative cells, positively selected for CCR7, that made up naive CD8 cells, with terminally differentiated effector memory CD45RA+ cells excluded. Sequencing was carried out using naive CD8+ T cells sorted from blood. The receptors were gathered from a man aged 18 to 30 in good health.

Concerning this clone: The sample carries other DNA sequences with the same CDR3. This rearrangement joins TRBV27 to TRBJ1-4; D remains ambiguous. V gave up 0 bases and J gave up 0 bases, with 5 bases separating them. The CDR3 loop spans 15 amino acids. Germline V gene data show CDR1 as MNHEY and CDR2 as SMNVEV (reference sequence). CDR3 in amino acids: CASSLSLATNEKLFF. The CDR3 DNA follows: TGTGCCAGCAGTTTATCTCTGGCAACTAATGAAAAACTGTTTTTT.

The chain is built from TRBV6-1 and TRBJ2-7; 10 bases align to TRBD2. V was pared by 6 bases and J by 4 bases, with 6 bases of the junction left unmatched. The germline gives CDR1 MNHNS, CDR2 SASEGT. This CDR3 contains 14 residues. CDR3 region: CASSRSGGAYEQYF. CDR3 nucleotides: TGTGCCAGCAGCAGAAGCGGGGGGGCTTACGAGCAGTACTTC.

DNA for the CDR3: TGTGCCAGCAGCTTATCTCTGACAGGGGTAATCGAGCAGTACTTC. This translates into CASSLSLTGVIEQYF. The chain carries TRBV7-2 and TRBJ2-7; 8 bases align to TRBD1. CDR1 is SGHTA and CDR2 is FQGNSA in the germline V gene. The trim removed 2 bases at V and 6 bases at J, leaving 9 bases unmatched. This CDR3 has 15 amino acids.

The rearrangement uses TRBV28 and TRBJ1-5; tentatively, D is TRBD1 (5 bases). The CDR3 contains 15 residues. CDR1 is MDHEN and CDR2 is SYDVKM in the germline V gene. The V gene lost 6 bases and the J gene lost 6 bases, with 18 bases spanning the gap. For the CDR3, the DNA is TGTGCCAGCAGCTTTAGGTTAGGGGCCGTTCAGCCCCAGCATTTT. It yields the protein CASSFRLGAVQPQHF.

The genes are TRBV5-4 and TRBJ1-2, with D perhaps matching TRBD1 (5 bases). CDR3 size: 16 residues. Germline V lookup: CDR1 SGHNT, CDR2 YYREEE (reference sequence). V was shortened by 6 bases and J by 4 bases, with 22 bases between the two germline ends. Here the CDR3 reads CASTTLFEEQGYGYTF. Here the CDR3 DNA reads TGTGCCAGCACCACCTTATTCGAGGAGCAGGGCTATGGCTACACCTTC.

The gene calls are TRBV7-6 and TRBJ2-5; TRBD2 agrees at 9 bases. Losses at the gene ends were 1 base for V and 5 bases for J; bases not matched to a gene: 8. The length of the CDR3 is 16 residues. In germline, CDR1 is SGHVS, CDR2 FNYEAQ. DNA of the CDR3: TGTGCCAGCAGCTTAGACTTGGCGGGGGGGCGGGAGACCCAGTACTTC. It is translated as CASSLDLAGGRETQYF.

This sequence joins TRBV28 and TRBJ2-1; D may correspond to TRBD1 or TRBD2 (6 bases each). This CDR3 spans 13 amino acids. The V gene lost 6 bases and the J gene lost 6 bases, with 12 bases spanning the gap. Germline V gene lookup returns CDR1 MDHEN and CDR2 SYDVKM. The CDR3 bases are TGTGCCAGCAGCCTCAGGGGAGGCAATGAGCAGTTCTTC. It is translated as CASSLRGGNEQFF.

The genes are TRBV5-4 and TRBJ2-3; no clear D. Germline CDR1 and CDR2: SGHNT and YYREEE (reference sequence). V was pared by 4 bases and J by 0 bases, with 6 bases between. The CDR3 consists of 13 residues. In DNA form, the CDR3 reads TGTGCCAGCAGCGATTCAAGCACAGATACGCAGTATTTT. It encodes CASSDSSTDTQYF.

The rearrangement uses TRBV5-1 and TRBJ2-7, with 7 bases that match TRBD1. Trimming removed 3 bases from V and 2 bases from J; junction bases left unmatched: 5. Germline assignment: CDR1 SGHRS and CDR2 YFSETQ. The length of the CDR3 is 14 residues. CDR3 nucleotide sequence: TGCGCCAGCAGCTCACAGGGGACCGCCTACGAGCAGTACTTC. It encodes CASSSQGTAYEQYF.

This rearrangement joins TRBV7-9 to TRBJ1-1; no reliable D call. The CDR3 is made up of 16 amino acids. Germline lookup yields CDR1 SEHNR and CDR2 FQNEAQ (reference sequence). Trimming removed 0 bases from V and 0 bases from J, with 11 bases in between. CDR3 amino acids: CASSLAGVGVNTEAFF. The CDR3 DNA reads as TGTGCCAGCAGCTTAGCTGGGGTCGGGGTGAACACTGAAGCTTTCTTT.

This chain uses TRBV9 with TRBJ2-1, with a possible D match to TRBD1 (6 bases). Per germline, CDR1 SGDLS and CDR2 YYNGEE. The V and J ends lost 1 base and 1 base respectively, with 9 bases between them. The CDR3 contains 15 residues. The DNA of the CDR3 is TGTGCCAGCAGCGTAAAACAGGGTTCCTACAATGAGCAGTTCTTC. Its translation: CASSVKQGSYNEQFF. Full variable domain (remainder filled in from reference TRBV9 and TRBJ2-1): DSGVTQTPKHLITATGQRVTLRCSPRSGDLSVYWYQQSLDQGLQFLIQYYNGEERAKGNILERFSAQQFPDLHSELNLSSLELGDSALYFCASSVKQGSYNEQFFGPGTRLTVL.

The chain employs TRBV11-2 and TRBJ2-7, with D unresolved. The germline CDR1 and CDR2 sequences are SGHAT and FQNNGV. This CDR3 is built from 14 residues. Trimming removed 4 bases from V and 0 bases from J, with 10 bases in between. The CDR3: CASSSVRFSYEQYF. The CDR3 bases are TGTGCCAGCAGCTCGGTGCGGTTCTCCTACGAGCAGTACTTC.

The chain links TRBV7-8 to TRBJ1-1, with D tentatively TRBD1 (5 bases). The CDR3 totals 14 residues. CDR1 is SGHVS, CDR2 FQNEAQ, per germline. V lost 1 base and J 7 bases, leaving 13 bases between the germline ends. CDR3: CASSLEARVDEAFF. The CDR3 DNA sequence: TGTGCCAGCAGCTTAGAAGCCAGGGTCGATGAAGCTTTCTTT.

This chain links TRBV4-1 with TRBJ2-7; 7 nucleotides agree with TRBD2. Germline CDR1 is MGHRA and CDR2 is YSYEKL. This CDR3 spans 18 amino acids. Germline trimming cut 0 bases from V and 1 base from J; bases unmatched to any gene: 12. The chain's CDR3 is CASSQDLSARELSYEQYF. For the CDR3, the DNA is TGCGCCAGCAGCCAAGACCTCTCGGCGCGGGAGTTATCCTACGAGCAGTACTTC.

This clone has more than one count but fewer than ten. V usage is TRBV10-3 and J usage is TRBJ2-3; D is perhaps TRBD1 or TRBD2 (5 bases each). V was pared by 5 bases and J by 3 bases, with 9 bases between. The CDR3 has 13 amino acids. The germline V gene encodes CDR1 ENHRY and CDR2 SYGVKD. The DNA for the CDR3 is TGTGCCATCAGTAGGGGAGTAACAGATACGCAGTATTTT. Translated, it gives CAISRGVTDTQYF.

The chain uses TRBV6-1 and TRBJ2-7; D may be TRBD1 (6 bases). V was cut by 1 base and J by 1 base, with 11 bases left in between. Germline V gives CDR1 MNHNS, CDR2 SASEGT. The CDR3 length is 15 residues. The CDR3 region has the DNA TGTGCCAGCAGTGAAGGGGGACACGGGTCCTACGAGCAGTACTTC. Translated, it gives CASSEGGHGSYEQYF.

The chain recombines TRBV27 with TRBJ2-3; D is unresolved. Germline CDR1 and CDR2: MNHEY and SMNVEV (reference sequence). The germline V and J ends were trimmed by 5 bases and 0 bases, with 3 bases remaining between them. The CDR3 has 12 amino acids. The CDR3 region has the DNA TGTGCCAGCAGTGCCAGCACAGATACGCAGTATTTT. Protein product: CASSASTDTQYF.

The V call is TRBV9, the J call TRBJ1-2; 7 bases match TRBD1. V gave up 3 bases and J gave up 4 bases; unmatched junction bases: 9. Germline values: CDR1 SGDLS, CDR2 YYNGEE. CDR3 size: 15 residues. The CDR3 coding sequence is TGTGCCAGCAGCGCCCCACTCGACAGGGTCTATGGCTACACCTTC. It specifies CASSAPLDRVYGYTF.